This T cell receptor beta chain came from a study of blood T cell repertoires in COVID-19. As for the study in general: The study drew acute and convalescent COVID-19 samples from the United States, Italy and Spain. Sources were T cells, B-cell-depleted T cells, or PBMCs; the material itself was cDNA or gDNA.

This CDR3 has 13 amino acids. Germline CDR1 and CDR2: SQVTM and ANQGSEA. The V end lost 5 bases, the J end lost 6 bases, and 13 bases lay between the germline ends. In the authors' methods: Cell counts per sample came from amplifying reference gene primers. Here immunoSEQ multiplex PCR was the method, and the copy in TCRdb shows in-frame clones only, minus some. V and J calls and clone size come straight from that table; D and trimming were deduced from the DNA. The sample lists some 180,000 clones; about 76% were seen once. V is TRBV29-1 and J is TRBJ1-4, with D perhaps matching TRBD1 (5 bases). The receptor was derived from a woman between 45 and 60 years old with active or convalescent COVID-19. Sequenced sample: peripheral blood. CDR3 loop: CSVQGGRHEKLFF. CDR3 bases: TGCAGCGTTCAGGGAGGCCGCCATGAAAAACTGTTTTTT.